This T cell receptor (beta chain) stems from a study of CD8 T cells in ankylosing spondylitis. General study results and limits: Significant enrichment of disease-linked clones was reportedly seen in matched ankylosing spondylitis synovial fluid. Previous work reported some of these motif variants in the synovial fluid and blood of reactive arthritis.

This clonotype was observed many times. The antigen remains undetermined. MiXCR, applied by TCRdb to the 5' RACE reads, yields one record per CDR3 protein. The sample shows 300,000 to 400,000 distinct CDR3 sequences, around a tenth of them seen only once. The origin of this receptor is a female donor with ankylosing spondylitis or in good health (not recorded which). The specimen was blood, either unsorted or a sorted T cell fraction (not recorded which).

The CDR3 bases are TGCGCCAGCAGCCTGTCGGGACAGGTGATAAACACCGGGGAGCTGTTTTTT. This encodes CASSLSGQVINTGELFF. This sequence joins TRBV4-1 and TRBJ2-2, with 8 bases aligning to TRBD1. The length of the CDR3 is 17 residues. Germline V gene sequence: CDR1 MGHRA, CDR2 YSYEKL. V lost 4 bases and J lost 2; bases outside the gene matches: 9.